These T cell receptor beta chains were read from a single sample in a study of vaccination and CD4 T cells after COVID-19. TCRdb fed the PCR reads into MiXCR, producing one record per CDR3 protein. The data show 12,000 or so distinct CDR3 sequences, around three fifths seen once. Their target antigens are unknown. The sequencing input was CD4+ T cells from blood, cultured in vitro. These receptors were taken from a human donor who had recovered from COVID-19. Both conserved end residues are part of each CDR3. Each record gives: CDR3 DNA, CDR3 protein, D gene, J gene, V gene, clone size. D genes are given only for firm matches. Clone size is given for some rows only: seen once, a few or many times, or a class if the clone is expanded.

DNA: TGTGCCAGCAGCCTGGGACTAGCGGGAGCTAACGAGCAGTACTTC
CDR3: CASSLGLAGANEQYF
D: TRBD2
J: TRBJ2-7
V: TRBV7-2
size: once

DNA: TGTGCCAGCAGTGACGGGACTAGCGGGGGCACAGATACGCAGTATTTT
CDR3: CASSDGTSGGTDTQYF
D: TRBD2
J: TRBJ2-3
V: TRBV6-4
size: few

DNA: TGTGCCAGCAGTGAAGACCTGTCTGGGTACGAGCAGTACTTC
CDR3: CASSEDLSGYEQYF
D: .
J: TRBJ2-7
V: TRBV2
size: .

DNA: TGTGCCAGCAGTTACTCGATCTGGGACACCCCATCTAACTATGGCTACACCTTC
CDR3: CASSYSIWDTPSNYGYTF
D: .
J: TRBJ1-2
V: TRBV6-5
size: .

DNA: TGTGCCAGCAGATATTCGGACAGAACTAATCAGCCCCAGCATTTT
CDR3: CASRYSDRTNQPQHF
D: .
J: TRBJ1-5
V: TRBV6-5
size: few

DNA: TGTGCCAGCAGAGCCGGGACAATCGGAAACACCATATATTTT
CDR3: CASRAGTIGNTIYF
D: .
J: TRBJ1-3
V: TRBV27
size: .

DNA: TGCGCCAGCAGCCTACAGGGCCCCAGGAGGATGAACACTGAAGCTTTCTTT
CDR3: CASSLQGPRRMNTEAFF
D: .
J: TRBJ1-1
V: TRBV5-1
size: .

DNA: TGTGCCAGCACCCCACCGGTTCGGGGGATCTTGTTCACTGAAGCTTTCTTT
CDR3: CASTPPVRGILFTEAFF
D: .
J: TRBJ1-1
V: TRBV6-2/TRBV6-3
size: .

DNA: TGCAGTGCCTCTGGGACCGCCGTAGAGACCCAGTACTTC
CDR3: CSASGTAVETQYF
D: .
J: TRBJ2-5
V: TRBV20-1
size: .

DNA: TGTGCCAGCAGCGGTTCGGGACGGTCCTACGAGCAGTACTTC
CDR3: CASSGSGRSYEQYF
D: .
J: TRBJ2-7
V: TRBV5-6
size: few

DNA: TGTGCCAGCGGGGGGCCCCTATCGGGCAATCAGCCCCAGCATTTT
CDR3: CASGGPLSGNQPQHF
D: .
J: TRBJ1-5
V: TRBV6-1
size: few

DNA: TGTGCCAGCAGGGAGAGTGGGAGATTGGGCTACACCTTC
CDR3: CASRESGRLGYTF
D: .
J: TRBJ1-2
V: TRBV6-1
size: .

DNA: TGTGCCTGGAGTGTTGGGGACAGTAACACAGATACGCAGTATTTT
CDR3: CAWSVGDSNTDTQYF
D: TRBD1
J: TRBJ2-3
V: TRBV30
size: few

DNA: TGTGCCAGCAGTTACACACGACAGTCCAATGAGCAGTTCTTC
CDR3: CASSYTRQSNEQFF
D: .
J: TRBJ2-1
V: TRBV6-5
size: .

DNA: TGTGCCAGCAGTTTCGGCAGGTTGCGGGGCTACACCTTC
CDR3: CASSFGRLRGYTF
D: .
J: TRBJ1-2
V: TRBV28
size: .

DNA: TGTGCCAGCAGCAAAGGTCGACCGAGAGGCTCTTATAGCAATCAGCCCCAGCATTTT
CDR3: CASSKGRPRGSYSNQPQHF
D: .
J: TRBJ1-5
V: TRBV21-1
size: .

DNA: TGTGCCAGTAGTATTGTACAGGGGGGCAATCAGCCCCAGCATTTT
CDR3: CASSIVQGGNQPQHF
D: TRBD1
J: TRBJ1-5
V: TRBV19
size: .

DNA: TGCAGTGCTCCCCGGTCGACTGAAGCTTTCTTT
CDR3: CSAPRSTEAFF
D: .
J: TRBJ1-1
V: TRBV20-1
size: few

DNA: TGCAGTGCTAGAGATCATGGGGGAAGGGCCTCCTCCTACGAGCAGTACTTC
CDR3: CSARDHGGRASSYEQYF
D: .
J: TRBJ2-7
V: TRBV20-1
size: .

DNA: TGTGCCACCAGCAGAGAGGGTGGGAGTGGGACCGGGGAGCTGTTTTTT
CDR3: CATSREGGSGTGELFF
D: .
J: TRBJ2-2
V: TRBV15
size: few

DNA: TGTGCCAGCAGTGAAACTGCGGGAGGGCCTAGGCAGTACTTC
CDR3: CASSETAGGPRQYF
D: TRBD2
J: TRBJ2-7
V: TRBV2
size: .

DNA: TGTGCCAGTAGTGGGGAAGGGGAGACCCAGTACTTC
CDR3: CASSGEGETQYF
D: .
J: TRBJ2-5
V: TRBV19
size: few

DNA: TGTGCCAGCACCACGTATGGGACTAGCGGGTTCAATGAGCAGTTCTTC
CDR3: CASTTYGTSGFNEQFF
D: TRBD2
J: TRBJ2-1
V: TRBV9
size: .

DNA: TGTGCCAGCAGTTACTCGCCGAGCGCTGATGGCTACACCTTC
CDR3: CASSYSPSADGYTF
D: .
J: TRBJ1-2
V: TRBV6-5
size: .

DNA: TGTGCCAGCAGCCCTAGGGGGGGGTTCTTATCCACCGGGGAGCTGTTTTTT
CDR3: CASSPRGGFLSTGELFF
D: .
J: TRBJ2-2
V: TRBV7-3
size: .

DNA: TGTGCCAGCAGCTCAGGACAGGGTGGTGGCTACACCTTC
CDR3: CASSSGQGGGYTF
D: TRBD1
J: TRBJ1-2
V: TRBV7-3
size: .